These 12 T cell receptor beta chains share one sample of origin, sequenced in a study of cytotoxic CD8 clonotypes in ibrutinib-treated CLL. This table comes from immunoSEQ multiplex PCR, and its TCRdb copy is limited to in-frame clones, with some not included. Of around 310,000 clones in the sample, approximately 80% were seen once. Sample: PBMCs, taken before ibrutinib treatment. The origin of the receptors is a human donor with chronic lymphocytic leukemia.

This chain links TRBV20-1 with TRBJ2-7, with no clear D. Germline loops: CDR1 DFQATT, CDR2 SNEGSKA (reference sequence). Between the trimmed V and J ends, which lost 6 bases and 0 bases, there was a span of 6 bases. The CDR3 is made up of 11 amino acids. The CDR3 DNA sequence: TGCAGTGCAGAGAGCTCCTACGAGCAGTACTTC. Its translation: CSAESSYEQYF.

The chain uses TRBV5-5 and TRBJ1-5, with TRBD1 as a possible D gene (6 bases). Deletions cut 5 bases from V and 6 bases from J, with 15 bases between. The CDR3 runs 14 residues. CDR1 and CDR2 (germline): SGHKS, YYEKEE (reference sequence). For the CDR3, the DNA is TGTGCCAGCAGGATGAGGGGGGAAGGTCAGCCCCAGCATTTT. Translating gives CASRMRGEGQPQHF.

The chain employs TRBV5-1 and TRBJ1-2; D is possibly TRBD1 (6 bases). Germline V gene lookup returns CDR1 SGHRS and CDR2 YFSETQ. V lost 4 bases and J 0 bases, leaving 16 bases between the germline ends. The CDR3 is 16 amino acids. In DNA, the CDR3 is TGCGCCAGCAGCACCGCAAAAGGGGGAGCTAACTATGGCTACACCTTC. It encodes CASSTAKGGANYGYTF.

This sequence joins TRBV7-2 and TRBJ2-5; D gene unclear. The CDR3 extends over 13 amino acids. CDR1 and CDR2 from the germline V gene are SGHTA and FQGNSA. Trimming stripped 7 bases from V and 2 bases from J, with 11 bases between. Here the CDR3 DNA reads TGTGCCAGCACCTCGAGGAATCAAGAGACCCAGTACTTC. The encoded protein is CASTSRNQETQYF.

This clone was observed a single time. The rearrangement links TRBV6-5 to TRBJ2-4; perhaps D is TRBD1 or TRBD2 (5 bases each). Germline V gives CDR1 MNHEY, CDR2 SVGAGI. The V gene lost 5 bases and the J gene lost 14 bases, with 16 bases spanning the gap. The CDR3 has 12 residues. CDR3 coding DNA: TGTGCCAGCAGTCCCCGATCGGGACGCGAGTACTTC. This gives the protein CASSPRSGREYF.

This sequence joins TRBV25-1 and TRBJ2-7; 11 bases agree with TRBD2. CDR1 and CDR2 from the germline V gene are MGHDK and SYGVNS. The V gene end was trimmed by 2 bases and the J gene end by 0 bases; junction bases not matched to a gene: 6. The CDR3 contains 17 residues. CDR3 bases: TGTGCCAGCAGTGAAGCTAGCGGGAGGCCCCACTCCTACGAGCAGTACTTC. Encoded protein: CASSEASGRPHSYEQYF.

The chain combines TRBV28 with TRBJ2-7, with 10 bases matching TRBD2. The CDR3 extends over 15 amino acids. The V gene end was trimmed by 5 bases and the J gene end by 3 bases; junction bases not matched to a gene: 7. Germline CDR1 and CDR2: MDHEN and SYDVKM. CDR3 protein: CASSAPGLAVYEQYF. Here the CDR3 DNA reads TGTGCCAGCAGTGCCCCCGGACTAGCGGTCTACGAGCAGTACTTC.

The J gene is TRBJ1-1, the V gene TRBV7-6; possible D gene TRBD1, 6 bases. The CDR3 totals 16 residues. V was cut by 5 bases and J by 7 bases, with 23 bases left in between. CDR1 SGHVS and CDR2 FNYEAQ come from the germline V gene. CDR3 bases: TGTGCCAGCAGCCCCCAGGGGTGGGTTATAGGGCGTGAAGCTTTCTTT. This gives the protein CASSPQGWVIGREAFF.

The CDR3: CASSGRDRAPEQYF. Here the CDR3 DNA reads TGTGCCAGCAGCGGCCGGGACAGGGCCCCCGAGCAGTACTTC. The chain combines TRBV5-6 with TRBJ2-7; TRBD1 matches 9 bases. The CDR3 contains 14 residues. Germline lookup yields CDR1 SGHDT and CDR2 YYEEEE. V shed 4 bases, J shed 6 bases, and the junction held 8 bases outside the gene matches.

V usage is TRBV6-6 and J usage is TRBJ2-3; a possible D gene is TRBD2 (5 bases). The CDR3 runs 14 residues. Between the trimmed V and J ends, which lost 6 bases and 2 bases, there was a span of 12 bases. CDR1 is MNHNY, CDR2 SVGAGI, per germline (reference sequence). This CDR3 reads CASSRAAVTDTQYF. CDR3 in DNA: TGTGCCAGCAGCCGAGCGGCGGTCACAGATACGCAGTATTTT.

V is TRBV14 and J is TRBJ2-4; a possible D gene is TRBD1 (6 bases). The CDR3 extends over 15 amino acids. Germline V gene sequence: CDR1 SGHDN, CDR2 FVKESK. Trimming shortened V by 4 bases and J by 7 bases, and 17 bases separated the two germline ends. The CDR3 reads CASSPFQGPGNIQYF. CDR3 bases: TGTGCCAGCAGCCCGTTCCAGGGGCCGGGGAACATTCAGTACTTC.

V gene TRBV5-4 combines with J gene TRBJ2-1; 9 bases map to TRBD2. Germline CDR1 SGHNT, CDR2 YYREEE (reference sequence). CDR3 length: 16 amino acids. The J segment lost 7 bases and the V segment lost 4 bases, leaving 12 bases of the junction unmatched. CDR3 DNA: TGTGCCAGCAGCCCCGGGGGGGCGGGAGGGCAAAATGAGCAGTTCTTC. Translating gives CASSPGGAGGQNEQFF.